Each of the 32 T cell receptor beta chains below was sequenced from the same sample in a study of regulatory T cells in long-lasting Graves disease. As for time point: newly diagnosed GD, antithyroid drugs for less than 3 months. RNA isolated from PBMCs was used to make the TCR library. Construction of the TCR beta libraries employed iRepertoire HTBI primers in conjunction with Arm-PCR of CDR3 regions. A single record per CDR3 protein comes from TCRdb applying MiXCR to the multiplex PCR reads. The repertoire has hundreds of thousands of distinct CDR3 sequences, 16% of them found once; the top ten carry just under 30%. These records were also assigned to another study, of T cells in Graves' hyperthyroidism and ophthalmopathy.

The sample here was peripheral blood mononuclear cells (PBMCs), taken at new diagnosis, from a patient treated with antithyroid drugs. These TCRs come from a man aged 35-49 years with Graves disease.

This clonotype was seen ten or more times. The rearrangement joins TRBV2 to TRBJ2-7; TRBD2 agrees at 8 bases. This CDR3 has 14 residues. V lost 6 bases, J lost 2 bases, and 6 bases stayed unmatched. Per germline, CDR1 SNHLY and CDR2 FYNNEI. The CDR3 region is CASRGSGDPYEQYF. Here the CDR3 DNA reads TGTGCCAGCAGGGGTAGCGGGGACCCCTACGAGCAGTACTTC.

This clonotype was seen many times. The V call is TRBV5-1, the J call TRBJ1-2; 7 bases map to TRBD1. Per germline, CDR1 SGHRS and CDR2 YFSETQ. The V and J ends lost 1 base and 0 bases, in that order; junction bases with no gene match: 3. This CDR3 is 15 amino acids long. The DNA of the CDR3 is TGCGCCAGCAGCTTGCGGGACAGCGCTAACTATGGCTACACCTTC. Translated: CASSLRDSANYGYTF.

V usage is TRBV7-8 and J usage is TRBJ1-5, with 12 bases identical to TRBD1. V lost 1 base and J lost 2; bases outside the gene matches: 9. CDR1 and CDR2 (germline): SGHVS, FQNEAQ. CDR3 length equals 19 residues. The CDR3 protein is CASSLGDRGRIRRNQPQHF. In DNA, the CDR3 is TGTGCCAGCAGCTTAGGGGACAGGGGGCGAATTCGGCGCAATCAGCCCCAGCATTTT.

This clonotype was found once. The chain combines TRBV5-1 with TRBJ2-2; the D is unclear. V was pared by 7 bases and J by 5 bases, with 15 bases between. The CDR3 runs 14 residues. Germline values: CDR1 SGHRS, CDR2 YFSETQ. CDR3 in amino acids: CASGSVSMTGELFF. The CDR3 DNA follows: TGCGCCAGCGGCTCAGTCTCTATGACCGGGGAGCTGTTTTTT.

Regarding this clonotype: At one of its ends the junction is not consistent with the germline gene, which may arise from a read error. The rearrangement joins TRBV11-2 to TRBJ2-7; D is tentatively TRBD1 or TRBD2 (5 bases each). The CDR3 has 12 residues. In germline, CDR1 is SGHAT, CDR2 FQNNGV. CDR3 residues: CASSLGREEQYF. The CDR3 DNA reads TGCGCCAGCAGCTTGGGACGGGAAGAGCAGTACTTC.

This clonotype was picked up a small number of times. The germline gene is not matched at one end of the junction; a read error may be the cause. CDR3 nucleotides: TGCAGTGCTTCACCCGGGACTAGCGGCACAGATACGCGGTATTTT. Protein sequence: CSASPGTSGTDTRYF. The chain is built from TRBV20-1 and TRBJ2-3; 11 nucleotides agree with TRBD2. CDR1 and CDR2 from the germline V gene are DFQATT and SNEGSKA (reference sequence). The length of the CDR3 is 15 residues.

In this sample, this clonotype turned up many times. The CDR3 DNA reads as TGTGCCAGCAGCCCACGATGGGGGGGGGACTACGAGCAGTACTTC. Encoded protein: CASSPRWGGDYEQYF. The chain couples TRBV12-3 or TRBV12-4 to TRBJ2-7; 7 bases line up with TRBD2. The CDR3 has 15 amino acids. V was clipped by 6 bases and J by 3 bases; unmatched bases: 11.

This clonotype came up many times. The V call is TRBV5-1, the J call TRBJ2-1; 7 nucleotides agree with TRBD1. Trimming took 4 bases from V and 0 from J; bases not matched to a gene: 4. Germline CDR1 reads SGHRS; CDR2 reads YFSETQ. The CDR3 contains 15 residues. The CDR3 loop reads CASSRDSSSYNEQFF. The CDR3 coding sequence is TGCGCCAGCAGCAGGGACAGTAGCTCCTACAATGAGCAGTTCTTC.

This clonotype was detected many times. The chain carries TRBV11-1 and TRBJ2-1; tentative D call: TRBD2 (6 bases). There are 15 residues in the CDR3. V was pared by 6 bases and J by 6 bases, with 18 bases between. Per germline, CDR1 SGHAT and CDR2 FQDESV (reference sequence). CDR3 sequence (DNA): TGTGCCAGCAGACACCGAGCGGAGGGAGGCAATGAGCAGTTCTTC. It encodes CASRHRAEGGNEQFF. Using reference TRBV11-1 and TRBJ2-1 for the parts outside the CDR3, the full variable domain is EAEVAQSPRYKITEKSQAVAFWCDPISGHATLYWYRQILGQGPELLVQFQDESVVDDSQLPKDRFSAERLKGVDSTLKIQPAELGDSAMYLCASRHRAEGGNEQFFGPGTRLTVL.

This clonotype was seen repeatedly, ten times or more. This chain connects TRBV28 to TRBJ2-5; the D is unclear. Germline-derived CDR1 and CDR2 are MDHEN and SYDVKM. CDR3 size: 15 residues. V was cut by 3 bases and J by 1 base, with 12 bases left in between. The CDR3 sequence: CASSLRITVQETQYF. The DNA for the CDR3 is TGTGCCAGCAGTTTGAGAATAACTGTCCAAGAGACCCAGTACTTC.

This clonotype occurred many times. The V gene is TRBV3-1, the J gene TRBJ2-2; tentatively, D is TRBD1 (5 bases). The length of the CDR3 is 16 residues. V was shortened by 2 bases and J by 0 bases, with 10 bases between the two germline ends. Germline V gene data show CDR1 as LGHDT and CDR2 as YNNKEL (reference sequence). The CDR3 DNA sequence: TGTGCCAGCAGCCAACTTGGCAGGGCGAACACCGGGGAGCTGTTTTTT. It codes for CASSQLGRANTGELFF. Full variable domain (rest looked up from reference TRBV3-1 and TRBJ2-2): DTAVSQTPKYLVTQMGNDKSIKCEQNLGHDTMYWYKQDSKKFLKIMFSYNNKELIINETVPNRFSPKSPDKAHLNLHINSLELGDSAVYFCASSQLGRANTGELFFGEGSRLTVL.

This clonotype has just a few counts. This chain joins TRBV6-1 and TRBJ1-5; D is undetermined. This CDR3 is 12 amino acids long. Trimming cost V 8 bases and J 4 bases, with 9 bases left between them. CDR1 is MNHNS and CDR2 is SASEGT in the germline V gene. The CDR3 bases are TGTGCCAGCTCACGCTTTAATCAGCCCCAGCATTTT. This translates into CASSRFNQPQHF.

About this clonotype: This likely traces to a read error, being one base from a far larger clone. V is TRBV7-2 and J is TRBJ2-1; D tentatively reads TRBD1 or TRBD2 (5 bases each). Deletions cut 7 bases from V and 4 bases from J, with 17 bases between. Germline values: CDR1 SGHTA, CDR2 FQGNSA. The CDR3 is 15 amino acids. CDR3 in amino acids: CASNDRDRGYNEQFF. CDR3 DNA sequence: TGTGCCAGCAACGACCGGGACCGCGGGTACAATGAGCAGTTCTTC.

The chain carries TRBV18 and TRBJ2-3, with a weak D call TRBD1 (5 bases). The germline V and J ends were trimmed by 3 bases and 4 bases, with 11 bases remaining between them. Germline V gene sequence: CDR1 KGHSH, CDR2 LQKENI. The CDR3 loop spans 14 amino acids. CDR3 in DNA: TGTGCCAGCTCACCCCCTGGGGCCCCAGATACGCAGTATTTT. Protein sequence: CASSPPGAPDTQYF.

This clonotype appeared many times. The gene calls are TRBV9 and TRBJ2-1; D may match TRBD1 or TRBD2 (6 bases each). In germline, CDR1 is SGDLS, CDR2 YYNGEE. The V and J ends lost 2 bases and 8 bases respectively, with 17 bases between them. The CDR3 contains 15 residues. The CDR3 nucleotides read TGTGCCAGCAGCGTTTCCCCTCACGGGGGCGATGAGCAGTTCTTC. This codes for CASSVSPHGGDEQFF.

Ten or more counts support this clonotype. This chain connects TRBV4-2 to TRBJ2-7, with TRBD1 as a possible D gene (5 bases). Germline values: CDR1 LGHNA, CDR2 YNFKEQ. V was trimmed by 2 bases and J by 3 bases, leaving 17 bases between them. CDR3 length: 16 amino acids. Here the CDR3 reads CASSQRTDTFRYEQYF. The CDR3 DNA reads TGTGCCAGCAGCCAAAGGACGGACACCTTTCGCTACGAGCAGTACTTC.

The rearrangement joins TRBV20-1 to TRBJ2-7; TRBD2 is a possible D gene (7 bases). V lost 2 bases and J 6 bases, leaving 17 bases between the germline ends. This CDR3 has 14 amino acids. Germline loops: CDR1 DFQATT, CDR2 SNEGSKA (reference sequence). The CDR3 protein is CSARKGEGRGEQYF. CDR3 coding DNA: TGCAGTGCTAGAAAGGGGGAGGGTCGAGGCGAGCAGTACTTC.

The chain employs TRBV7-9 and TRBJ1-2; D call uncertain. Germline V gene sequence: CDR1 SEHNR, CDR2 FQNEAQ (reference sequence). V lost 2 bases, J lost 8 bases, and 9 bases lay in between. The CDR3 covers 12 residues. The CDR3 loop is CASSLRVDGYTF. The CDR3 nucleotides read TGTGCCAGCAGCTTAAGGGTGGACGGCTACACCTTC.

This clonotype was observed many times. The chain employs TRBV2 and TRBJ1-5, with D possibly matching TRBD1 (5 bases). Trimming removed 8 bases at V and 3 bases at J, with 11 bases between. Germline V lookup: CDR1 SNHLY, CDR2 FYNNEI. The CDR3 length is 13 residues. CDR3 protein: CASGGELNQPQHF. The DNA of the CDR3 is TGTGCCAGCGGGGGGGAGCTCAATCAGCCCCAGCATTTT.

This clonotype was seen repeatedly, ten times or more. For the CDR3, the DNA is TGTGCCTGGGGGATAGGGACGCAAGAGACCCAGTACTTC. It is translated as CAWGIGTQETQYF. V and J are TRBV30 and TRBJ2-5; D tentatively fits TRBD1 or TRBD2 (5 bases each). CDR1 and CDR2 (germline): GTSNPN, SVGIG (reference sequence). The CDR3 loop spans 13 amino acids. V dropped 5 bases and J dropped 2 bases, with 12 bases sitting between them.

The chain recombines TRBV28 with TRBJ2-5; 10 bases agree with TRBD1. V lost 7 bases, J lost 6 bases, and 8 bases stayed unmatched. This CDR3 has 14 residues. Germline CDR1 reads MDHEN; CDR2 reads SYDVKM. The CDR3 protein is CASKQPGQGKTQYF. The CDR3 nucleotides are TGTGCCAGCAAACAGCCGGGACAGGGGAAGACCCAGTACTTC. The whole variable domain, filled in from reference TRBV28 and TRBJ2-5, reads DVKVTQSSRYLVKRTGEKVFLECVQDMDHENMFWYRQDPGLGLRLIYFSYDVKMKEKGDIPEGYSVSREKKERFSLILESASTNQTSMYLCASKQPGQGKTQYFGPGTRLLVL.

At least ten counts were recorded for this clonotype. The genes are TRBV7-3 and TRBJ2-7; D is uncertain. CDR3 length: 16 amino acids. Per germline, CDR1 SGHTA and CDR2 FQGTGA. V was cut by 1 base and J by 1 base, with 14 bases left in between. CDR3: CASSLSTIRYSYEQYF. The CDR3 nucleotides are TGTGCCAGCAGCTTAAGTACCATTCGATATTCCTACGAGCAGTACTTC. The entire variable domain, with the rest obtained from reference TRBV7-3 and TRBJ2-7, is as follows: GAGVSQTPSNKVTEKGKYVELRCDPISGHTALYWYRQSLGQGPEFLIYFQGTGAADDSGLPNDRFFAVRPEGSVSTLKIQRTERGDSAVYLCASSLSTIRYSYEQYFGPGTRLTVT.

At least ten counts were recorded for this clonotype. The chain recombines TRBV10-2 with TRBJ2-4, with TRBD2 matching over 10 bases. Germline assignment: CDR1 WSHSY and CDR2 SAAADI. V dropped 6 bases and J dropped 1; count of bases not matched to a gene: 6. This CDR3 comprises 16 residues. The chain's CDR3 is CASSQRGGGAKNIQYF. The CDR3 DNA reads TGCGCCAGCAGCCAGCGGGGGGGCGGTGCCAAAAACATTCAGTACTTC.

This clonotype appeared many times. This chain connects TRBV10-3 to TRBJ1-1; D not certain. Germline V CDR1 and CDR2: ENHRY, SYGVKD. Trimming shortened V by 6 bases and J by 3 bases, and 8 bases separated the two germline ends. CDR3 length: 12 residues. The CDR3 spells CAIRVADTEAFF. The CDR3 DNA reads TGTGCCATCAGAGTAGCGGACACTGAAGCTTTCTTT.

The sample holds many counts of this clonotype. V gene TRBV10-3 combines with J gene TRBJ1-2; 10 bases are a match to TRBD1. The CDR3 sequence is 14 residues long. Germline CDR1 ENHRY, CDR2 SYGVKD. The J segment lost 8 bases and the V segment lost 2 bases, leaving 5 bases of the junction unmatched. CDR3 in DNA: TGTGCCATCAGTGAGCTGGGGACAGGGGAAGGCTACACCTTC. Its protein product is CAISELGTGEGYTF.

This clonotype came up many times. The chain joins TRBV6-1 to TRBJ1-1; D unclear. The CDR3 runs 13 residues. Deletions cut 3 bases from V and 3 bases from J, with 8 bases between. CDR1 is MNHNS and CDR2 is SASEGT in the germline V gene. CDR3 nucleotides: TGTGCCAGCAGTGATGTCCGGGACACTGAAGCTTTCTTT. The encoded protein is CASSDVRDTEAFF.

Turning to this clonotype: A far larger clone is a single base away, which makes a read error likely. CDR3 sequence reads: CASSEGRTSGGFDEQYF. The CDR3 DNA sequence: TGTGCCAGCAGTGAAGGACGGACTAGCGGGGGTTTTGATGAGCAGTACTTC. V is TRBV2 and J is TRBJ2-5; TRBD2 agrees at 13 bases. The CDR3 is made up of 17 amino acids. The ends lost 1 base at V and 11 bases at J; junction bases unmatched: 13. The V gene's germline CDR1 is SNHLY and CDR2 FYNNEI.

This clonotype was seen repeatedly, ten times or more. The chain joins TRBV28 to TRBJ1-5; D gene ambiguous. Looked up from germline, CDR1 is MDHEN and CDR2 is SYDVKM. The CDR3 sequence is 13 residues long. Trimming pared 8 bases from V and 5 bases from J, leaving 13 bases between. The CDR3 here is CASGPRSYQPQHF. The CDR3 nucleotides are TGTGCCAGCGGACCCAGGAGTTATCAGCCCCAGCATTTT.

This clonotype showed up many times. The chain uses TRBV6-2 or TRBV6-3 and TRBJ2-1; 9 bases map to TRBD1. The CDR3 is 13 residues long. J lost 14 bases, V lost 4 bases, and 9 bases had no gene match. CDR1 and CDR2 from the germline V gene are MNHEY and SVGEGT. CDR3 coding DNA: TGTGCCAGCAGTTCGGACAGGGGCCCAAGGGAGTTCTTC. Amino acid sequence: CASSSDRGPREFF.

The V and J genes are TRBV19 and TRBJ1-1, with D tentatively TRBD1 (5 bases). V was cut by 9 bases and J by 1 base, with 15 bases left in between. The CDR3 sequence is 14 residues long. Germline lookup yields CDR1 LNHDA and CDR2 SQIVND (reference sequence). DNA of the CDR3: TGTGCCAGCAGCCCGGGGGGATCGAACACTGAAGCTTTCTTT. Protein sequence: CASSPGGSNTEAFF. Based on the CDR3 plus reference TRBV19 and TRBJ1-1, the full variable domain is DGGITQSPKYLFRKEGQNVTLSCEQNLNHDAMYWYRQDPGQGLRLIYYSQIVNDFQKGDIAEGYSVSREKKESFPLTVTSAQKNPTAFYLCASSPGGSNTEAFFGQGTRLTVV.

This clonotype was seen many times. The chain recombines TRBV2 with TRBJ2-7, with TRBD2 as a possible D gene (5 bases). From germline, CDR1 is SNHLY and CDR2 FYNNEI. V lost 4 bases to trimming and J lost 2 bases, with 12 bases between them. The CDR3 is 14 amino acids. DNA of the CDR3: TGTGCCAGCAGTGTAACTAGAGACGCCTACGAGCAGTACTTC. It yields the protein CASSVTRDAYEQYF.

This clonotype was seen many times. The chain recombines TRBV7-2 with TRBJ2-5; D might be TRBD1 or TRBD2, each matching 5 bases. The CDR3 consists of 13 residues. V lost 3 bases, J lost 4 bases, and 9 bases lay in between. From germline, CDR1 is SGHTA and CDR2 FQGNSA. The CDR3 loop reads CASSFSGTETQYF. The CDR3 bases are TGTGCCAGCAGCTTTAGTGGGACAGAGACCCAGTACTTC.